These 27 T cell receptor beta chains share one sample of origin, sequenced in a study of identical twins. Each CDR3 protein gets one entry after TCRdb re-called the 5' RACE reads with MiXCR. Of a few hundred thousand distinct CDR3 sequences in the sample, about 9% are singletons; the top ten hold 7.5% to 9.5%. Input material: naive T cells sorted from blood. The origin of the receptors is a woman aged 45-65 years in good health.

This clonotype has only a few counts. The CDR3, as DNA: TGTGCCAGCAGCTTAGTGTTCAGGGATGAGCAGTTCTTC. Its protein is CASSLVFRDEQFF. This chain joins TRBV11-1 and TRBJ2-1, with a tentative D call TRBD1 (5 bases). Deletions cut 1 base from V and 8 bases from J, with 9 bases between. This CDR3 has 13 amino acids. Germline CDR1 reads SGHAT; CDR2 reads FQDESV (reference sequence). The whole variable domain, remainder taken from reference TRBV11-1 and TRBJ2-1, is EAEVAQSPRYKITEKSQAVAFWCDPISGHATLYWYRQILGQGPELLVQFQDESVVDDSQLPKDRFSAERLKGVDSTLKIQPAELGDSAMYLCASSLVFRDEQFFGPGTRLTVL.

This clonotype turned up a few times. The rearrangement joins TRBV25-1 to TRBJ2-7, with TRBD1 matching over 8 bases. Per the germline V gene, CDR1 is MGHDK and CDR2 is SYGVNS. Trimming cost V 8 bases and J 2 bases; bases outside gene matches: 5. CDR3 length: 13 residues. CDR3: CASQGTGPYEQYV. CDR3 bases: TGTGCCAGCCAAGGGACAGGACCCTACGAGCAGTACGTC.

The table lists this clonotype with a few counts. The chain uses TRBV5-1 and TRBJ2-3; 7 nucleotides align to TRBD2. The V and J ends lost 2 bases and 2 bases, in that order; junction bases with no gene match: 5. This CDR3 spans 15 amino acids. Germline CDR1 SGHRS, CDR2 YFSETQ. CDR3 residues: CASSLLGTNTDTQYF. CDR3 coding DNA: TGCGCCAGCAGCTTACTCGGGACTAACACAGATACGCAGTATTTT. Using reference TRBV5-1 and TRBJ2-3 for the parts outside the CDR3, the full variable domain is KAGVTQTPRYLIKTRGQQVTLSCSPISGHRSVSWYQQTPGQGLQFLFEYFSETQRNKGNFPGRFSGRQFSNSRSEMNVSTLELGDSALYLCASSLLGTNTDTQYFGPGTRLTVL.

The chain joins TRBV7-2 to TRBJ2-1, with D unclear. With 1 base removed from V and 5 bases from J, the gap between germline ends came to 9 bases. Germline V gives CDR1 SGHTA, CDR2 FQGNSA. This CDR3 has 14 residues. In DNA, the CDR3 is TGTGCCAGCAGCTTAGGTACAGAACACAATGAGCAGTTCTTC. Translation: CASSLGTEHNEQFF.

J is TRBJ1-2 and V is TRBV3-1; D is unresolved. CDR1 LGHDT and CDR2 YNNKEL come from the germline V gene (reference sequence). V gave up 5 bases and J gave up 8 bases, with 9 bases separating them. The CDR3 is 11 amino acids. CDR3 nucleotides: TGTGCCAGCAGCTTCCGCTCGGGCTACACCTTC. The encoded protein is CASSFRSGYTF.

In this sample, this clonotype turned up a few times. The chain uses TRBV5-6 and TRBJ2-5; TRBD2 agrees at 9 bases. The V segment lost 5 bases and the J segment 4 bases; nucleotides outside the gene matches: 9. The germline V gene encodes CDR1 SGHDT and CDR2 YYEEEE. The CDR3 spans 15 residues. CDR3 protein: CASRQSGTSRETQYF. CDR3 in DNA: TGTGCCAGCAGACAATCCGGGACTAGCAGAGAGACCCAGTACTTC.

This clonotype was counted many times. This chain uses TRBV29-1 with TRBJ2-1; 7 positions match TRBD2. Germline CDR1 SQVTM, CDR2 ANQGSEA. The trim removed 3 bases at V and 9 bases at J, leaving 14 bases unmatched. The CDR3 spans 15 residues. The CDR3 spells CSVDPWAGVGGEQFF. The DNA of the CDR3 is TGCAGCGTTGACCCTTGGGCGGGAGTGGGGGGTGAGCAGTTCTTC.

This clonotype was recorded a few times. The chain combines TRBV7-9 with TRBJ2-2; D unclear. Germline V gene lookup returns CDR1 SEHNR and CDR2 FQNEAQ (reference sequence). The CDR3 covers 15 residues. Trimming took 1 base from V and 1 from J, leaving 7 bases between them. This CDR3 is CASSLVPKNTGELFF. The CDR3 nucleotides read TGTGCCAGCAGCTTAGTTCCGAAGAACACCGGGGAGCTGTTTTTT. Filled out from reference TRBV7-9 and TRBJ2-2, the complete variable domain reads DTGVSQNPRHKITKRGQNVTFRCDPISEHNRLYWYRQTLGQGPEFLTYFQNEAQLEKSRLLSDRFSAERPKGSFSTLEIQRTEQGDSAMYLCASSLVPKNTGELFFGEGSRLTVL.

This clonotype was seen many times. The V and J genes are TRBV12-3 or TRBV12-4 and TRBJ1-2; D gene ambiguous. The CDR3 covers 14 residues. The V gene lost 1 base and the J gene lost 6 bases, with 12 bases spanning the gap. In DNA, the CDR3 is TGTGCCAGCAGTTTAGGGATAGGACTCCATGGCTACACCTTC. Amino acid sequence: CASSLGIGLHGYTF.

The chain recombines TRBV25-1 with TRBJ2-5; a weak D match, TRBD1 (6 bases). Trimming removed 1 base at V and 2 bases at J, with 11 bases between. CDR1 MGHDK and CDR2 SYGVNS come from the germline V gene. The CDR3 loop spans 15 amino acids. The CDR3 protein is CASSEWKGTQETQYF. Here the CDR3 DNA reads TGTGCCAGCAGTGAATGGAAGGGGACACAAGAGACCCAGTACTTC.

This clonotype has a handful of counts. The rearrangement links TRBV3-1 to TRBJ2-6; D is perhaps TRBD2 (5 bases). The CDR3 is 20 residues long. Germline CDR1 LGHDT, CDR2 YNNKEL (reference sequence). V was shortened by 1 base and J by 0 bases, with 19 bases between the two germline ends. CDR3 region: CASSQVGTDSQFSGANVLTF. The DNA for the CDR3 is TGTGCCAGCAGCCAAGTGGGTACGGACTCCCAATTCTCTGGGGCCAACGTCCTGACTTTC.

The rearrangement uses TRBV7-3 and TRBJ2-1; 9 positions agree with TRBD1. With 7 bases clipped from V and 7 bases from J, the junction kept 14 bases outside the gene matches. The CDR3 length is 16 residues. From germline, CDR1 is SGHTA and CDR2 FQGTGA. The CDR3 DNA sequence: TGTGCCAGCACCCTCCCCGGGACAGGGAGTCTTAATGAGCAGTTCTTC. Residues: CASTLPGTGSLNEQFF. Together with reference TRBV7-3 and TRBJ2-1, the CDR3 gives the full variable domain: GAGVSQTPSNKVTEKGKYVELRCDPISGHTALYWYRQSLGQGPEFLIYFQGTGAADDSGLPNDRFFAVRPEGSVSTLKIQRTERGDSAVYLCASTLPGTGSLNEQFFGPGTRLTVL.

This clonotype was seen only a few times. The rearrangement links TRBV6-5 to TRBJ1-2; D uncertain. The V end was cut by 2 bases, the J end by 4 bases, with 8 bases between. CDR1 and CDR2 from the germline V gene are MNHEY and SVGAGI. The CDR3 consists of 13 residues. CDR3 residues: CASSYAVRYGYTF. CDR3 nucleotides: TGTGCCAGCAGTTACGCGGTCCGCTATGGCTACACCTTC.

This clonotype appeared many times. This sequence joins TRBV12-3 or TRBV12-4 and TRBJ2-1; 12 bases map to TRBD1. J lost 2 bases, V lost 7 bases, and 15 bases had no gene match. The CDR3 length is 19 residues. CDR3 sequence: CASTQGTGGEGGPYNEQFF. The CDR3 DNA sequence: TGTGCCAGCACCCAAGGGACAGGGGGCGAGGGGGGACCCTACAATGAGCAGTTCTTC.

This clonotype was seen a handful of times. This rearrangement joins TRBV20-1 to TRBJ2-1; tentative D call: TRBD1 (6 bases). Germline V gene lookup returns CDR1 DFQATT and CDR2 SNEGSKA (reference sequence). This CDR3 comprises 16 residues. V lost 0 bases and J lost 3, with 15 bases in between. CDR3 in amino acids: CSARDYDRTYYNEQFF. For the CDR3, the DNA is TGCAGTGCTAGAGATTACGACAGGACCTACTACAATGAGCAGTTCTTC.

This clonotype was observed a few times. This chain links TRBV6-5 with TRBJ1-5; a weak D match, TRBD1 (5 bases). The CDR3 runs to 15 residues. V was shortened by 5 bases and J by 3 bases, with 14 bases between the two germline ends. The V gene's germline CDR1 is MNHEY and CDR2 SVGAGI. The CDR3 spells CASSEDSGSNQPQHF. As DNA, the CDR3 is TGTGCCAGCAGTGAGGATTCAGGGTCCAATCAGCCCCAGCATTTT.

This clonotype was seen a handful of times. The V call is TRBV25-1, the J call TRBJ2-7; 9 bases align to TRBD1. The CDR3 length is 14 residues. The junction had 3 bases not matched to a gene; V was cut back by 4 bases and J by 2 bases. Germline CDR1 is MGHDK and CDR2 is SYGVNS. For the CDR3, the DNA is TGTGCCAGCAGTGTACAGGGGGCTCCCTACGAGCAGTACTTC. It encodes CASSVQGAPYEQYF.

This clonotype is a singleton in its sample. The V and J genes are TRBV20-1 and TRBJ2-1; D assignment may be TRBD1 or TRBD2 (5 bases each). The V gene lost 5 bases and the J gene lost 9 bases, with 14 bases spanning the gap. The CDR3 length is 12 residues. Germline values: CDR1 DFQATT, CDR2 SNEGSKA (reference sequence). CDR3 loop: CSARRWGSEQFF. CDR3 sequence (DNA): TGCAGTGCTCGGAGATGGGGGTCTGAGCAGTTCTTC.

CDR3 residues: CASSAGERPTGELFF. As DNA, the CDR3 is TGTGCCAGCAGTGCCGGGGAGAGACCCACCGGGGAGCTGTTTTTT. This rearrangement joins TRBV12-3 or TRBV12-4 to TRBJ2-2; tentatively, D is TRBD2 (5 bases). Trimming cost V 5 bases and J 4 bases, with 14 bases left between them. This CDR3 has 15 residues.

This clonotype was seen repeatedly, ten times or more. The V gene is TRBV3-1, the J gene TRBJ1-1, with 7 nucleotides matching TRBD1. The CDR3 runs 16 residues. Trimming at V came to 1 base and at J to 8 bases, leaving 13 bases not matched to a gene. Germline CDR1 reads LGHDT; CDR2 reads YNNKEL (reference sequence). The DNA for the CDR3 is TGTGCCAGCAGCCAAGGCCCGGGGAGGGGGCCGGGGGAAGCTTTCTTT. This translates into CASSQGPGRGPGEAFF.

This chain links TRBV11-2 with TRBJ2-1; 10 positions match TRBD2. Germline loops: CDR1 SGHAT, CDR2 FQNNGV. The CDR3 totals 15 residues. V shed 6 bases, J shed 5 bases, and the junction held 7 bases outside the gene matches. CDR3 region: CASSAGTSENNEQFF. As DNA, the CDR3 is TGTGCCAGCAGTGCTGGGACTAGCGAGAACAATGAGCAGTTCTTC.

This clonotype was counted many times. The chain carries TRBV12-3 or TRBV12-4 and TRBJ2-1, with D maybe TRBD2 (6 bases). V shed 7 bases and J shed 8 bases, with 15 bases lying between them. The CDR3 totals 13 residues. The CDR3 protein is CASTGGHRDEQFF. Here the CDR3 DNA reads TGTGCCAGCACTGGAGGGCACCGGGATGAGCAGTTCTTC.

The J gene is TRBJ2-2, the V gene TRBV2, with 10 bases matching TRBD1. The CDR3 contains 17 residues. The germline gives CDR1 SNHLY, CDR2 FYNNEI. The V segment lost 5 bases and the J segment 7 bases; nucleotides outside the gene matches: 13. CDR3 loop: CASSRTGQGGSHGELFF. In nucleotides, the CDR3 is TGTGCCAGCAGTCGAACAGGACAGGGGGGATCCCACGGGGAGCTGTTTTTT. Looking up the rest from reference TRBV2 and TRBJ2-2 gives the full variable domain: EPEVTQTPSHQVTQMGQEVILRCVPISNHLYFYWYRQILGQKVEFLVSFYNNEISEKSEIFDDQFSVERPDGSNFTLKIRSTKLEDSAMYFCASSRTGQGGSHGELFFGEGSRLTVL.

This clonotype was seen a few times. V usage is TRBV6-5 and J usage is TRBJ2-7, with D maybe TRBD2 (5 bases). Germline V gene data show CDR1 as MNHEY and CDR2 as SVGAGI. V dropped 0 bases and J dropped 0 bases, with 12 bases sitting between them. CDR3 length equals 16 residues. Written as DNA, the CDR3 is TGTGCCAGCAGTTACTCGGTCGGGGTTAACTCCTACGAGCAGTACTTC. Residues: CASSYSVGVNSYEQYF.

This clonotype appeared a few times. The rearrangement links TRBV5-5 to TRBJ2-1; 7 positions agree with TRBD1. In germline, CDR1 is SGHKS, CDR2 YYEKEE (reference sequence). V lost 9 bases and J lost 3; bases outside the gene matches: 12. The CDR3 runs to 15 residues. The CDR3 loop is CATKVAGGIYNEQFF. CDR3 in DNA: TGTGCCACTAAGGTAGCAGGGGGAATCTACAATGAGCAGTTCTTC. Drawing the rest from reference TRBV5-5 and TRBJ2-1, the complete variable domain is DAGVTQSPTHLIKTRGQQVTLRCSPISGHKSVSWYQQVLGQGPQFIFQYYEKEERGRGNFPDRFSARQFPNYSSELNVNALLLGDSALYLCATKVAGGIYNEQFFGPGTRLTVL.

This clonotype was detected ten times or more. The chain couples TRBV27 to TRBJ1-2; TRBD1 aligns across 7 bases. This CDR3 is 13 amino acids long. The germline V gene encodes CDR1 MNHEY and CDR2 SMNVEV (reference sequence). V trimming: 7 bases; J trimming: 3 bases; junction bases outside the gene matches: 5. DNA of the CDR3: TGTGCCAGCACCCAAGACAGGGACTATGGCTACACCTTC. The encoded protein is CASTQDRDYGYTF.

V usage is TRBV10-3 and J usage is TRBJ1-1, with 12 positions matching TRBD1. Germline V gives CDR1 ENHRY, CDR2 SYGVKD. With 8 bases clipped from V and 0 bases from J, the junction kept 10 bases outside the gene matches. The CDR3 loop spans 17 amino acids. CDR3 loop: CAISAGTGGLMNTEAFF. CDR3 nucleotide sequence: TGTGCCATCTCGGCCGGGACAGGGGGCCTGATGAACACTGAAGCTTTCTTT.